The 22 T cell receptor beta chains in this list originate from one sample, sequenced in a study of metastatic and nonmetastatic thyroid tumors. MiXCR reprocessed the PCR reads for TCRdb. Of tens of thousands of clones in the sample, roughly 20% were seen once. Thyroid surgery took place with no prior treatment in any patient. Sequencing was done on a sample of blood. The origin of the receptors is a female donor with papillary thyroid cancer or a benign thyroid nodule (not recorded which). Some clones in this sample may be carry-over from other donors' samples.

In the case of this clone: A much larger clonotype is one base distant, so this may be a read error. The CDR3 loop reads CNASQGGTEAFF. The CDR3 DNA is TGCAATGCTAGCCAGGGGGGCACTGAAGCCTTCTTT. The rearrangement links TRBV20-1 to TRBJ1-1; TRBD1 agrees at 7 bases. The CDR3 runs 12 residues. CDR1 DFQATT and CDR2 SNEGSKA come from the germline V gene (reference sequence).

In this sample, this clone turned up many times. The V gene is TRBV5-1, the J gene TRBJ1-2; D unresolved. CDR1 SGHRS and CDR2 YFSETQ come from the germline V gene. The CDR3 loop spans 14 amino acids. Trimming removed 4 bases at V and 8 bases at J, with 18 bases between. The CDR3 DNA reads TGCGCCAGCAGCGCCGGACCTAACATGGGCGGCTACACCTTC. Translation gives CASSAGPNMGGYTF.

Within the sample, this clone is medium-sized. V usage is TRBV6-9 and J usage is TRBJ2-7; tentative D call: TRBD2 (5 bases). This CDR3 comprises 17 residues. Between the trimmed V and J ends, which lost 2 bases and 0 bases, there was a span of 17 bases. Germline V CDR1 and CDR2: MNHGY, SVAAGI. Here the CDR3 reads CASSYKPRGDDSYEQYF. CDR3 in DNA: TGTGCCAGCAGTTATAAGCCCCGGGGAGACGACTCCTACGAGCAGTACTTC.

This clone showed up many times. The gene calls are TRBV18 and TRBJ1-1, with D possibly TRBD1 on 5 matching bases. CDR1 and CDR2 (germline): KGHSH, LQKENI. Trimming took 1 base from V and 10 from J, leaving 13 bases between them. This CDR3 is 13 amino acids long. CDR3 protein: CASSPQGLGTAFF. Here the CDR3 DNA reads TGTGCCAGCTCACCACAGGGGTTAGGAACAGCTTTCTTT.

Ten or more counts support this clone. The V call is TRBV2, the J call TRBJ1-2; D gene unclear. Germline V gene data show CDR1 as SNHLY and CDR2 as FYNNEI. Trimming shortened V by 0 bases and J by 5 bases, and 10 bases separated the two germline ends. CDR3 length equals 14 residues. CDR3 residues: CASSEARVFYGYTF. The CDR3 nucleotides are TGTGCCAGCAGTGAAGCGAGGGTTTTTTATGGCTACACCTTC.

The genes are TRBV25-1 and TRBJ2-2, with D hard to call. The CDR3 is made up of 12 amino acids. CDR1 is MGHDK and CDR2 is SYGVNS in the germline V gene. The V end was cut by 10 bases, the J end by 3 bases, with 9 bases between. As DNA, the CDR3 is TGTGCCATCATTGAATACACCGGGGAGCTGTTTTTT. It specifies CAIIEYTGELFF.

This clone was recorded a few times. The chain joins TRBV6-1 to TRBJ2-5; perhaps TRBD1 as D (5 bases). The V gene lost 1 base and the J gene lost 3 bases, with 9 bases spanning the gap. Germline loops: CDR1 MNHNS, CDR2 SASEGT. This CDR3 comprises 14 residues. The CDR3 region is CASSEVGVKETQYF. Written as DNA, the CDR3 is TGTGCCAGCAGTGAAGTAGGGGTGAAAGAGACCCAGTACTTC.

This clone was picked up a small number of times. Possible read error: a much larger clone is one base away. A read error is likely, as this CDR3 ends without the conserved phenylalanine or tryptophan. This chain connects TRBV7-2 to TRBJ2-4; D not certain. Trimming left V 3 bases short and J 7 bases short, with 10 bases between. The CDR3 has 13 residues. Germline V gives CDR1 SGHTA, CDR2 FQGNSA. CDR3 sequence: CASSFSLMNIQYL. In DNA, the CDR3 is TGTGCCAGCAGCTTTTCCCTGATGAACATTCAGTACCTC.

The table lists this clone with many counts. DNA for the CDR3: TGTGCCAGCTCACCAGGAGCTCGGCGGGAGACCCAGTACTTC. Translating it yields CASSPGARRETQYF. The chain uses TRBV18 and TRBJ2-5, with D hard to call. The ends were cut back, 2 bases at V and 5 bases at J, with 12 bases in the middle. Germline lookup yields CDR1 KGHSH and CDR2 LQKENI. The CDR3 contains 14 residues.

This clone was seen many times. The CDR3 protein is CASSFNSGNTIYF. Written as DNA, the CDR3 is TGTGCCAGCAGCTTCAACTCTGGAAACACCATATATTTT. The rearrangement links TRBV11-2 to TRBJ1-3; D not resolved. The germline V and J ends were trimmed by 3 bases and 0 bases, with 3 bases remaining between them. CDR3 length equals 13 residues. From germline, CDR1 is SGHAT and CDR2 FQNNGV.

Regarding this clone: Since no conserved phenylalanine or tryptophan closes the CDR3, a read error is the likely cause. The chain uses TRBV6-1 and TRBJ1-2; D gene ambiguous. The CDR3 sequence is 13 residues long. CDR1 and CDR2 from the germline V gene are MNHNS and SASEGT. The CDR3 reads CDSSPGPRPGYTL. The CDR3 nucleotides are TGTGACAGCAGCCCCGGGCCCCGGCCTGGCTACACCTTA.

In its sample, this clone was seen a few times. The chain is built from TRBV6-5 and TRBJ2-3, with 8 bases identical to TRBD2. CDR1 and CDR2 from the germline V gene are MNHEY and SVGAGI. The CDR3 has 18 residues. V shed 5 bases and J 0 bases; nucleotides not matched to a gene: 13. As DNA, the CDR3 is TGTGCCAGCAGTCCTCCCAGCGGGAGCACCACTAGCACAGATACGCAGTATTTT. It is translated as CASSPPSGSTTSTDTQYF.

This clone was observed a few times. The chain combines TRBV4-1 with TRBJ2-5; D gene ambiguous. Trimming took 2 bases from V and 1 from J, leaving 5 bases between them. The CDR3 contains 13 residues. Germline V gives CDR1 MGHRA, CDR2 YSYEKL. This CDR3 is CASSQRSQETQYF. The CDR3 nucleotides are TGCGCCAGCAGCCAACGCAGCCAAGAGACCCAGTACTTC.

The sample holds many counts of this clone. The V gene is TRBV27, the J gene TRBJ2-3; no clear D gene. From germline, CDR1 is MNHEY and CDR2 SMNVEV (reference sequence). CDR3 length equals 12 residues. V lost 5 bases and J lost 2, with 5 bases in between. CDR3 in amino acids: CASSPNTDTQYF. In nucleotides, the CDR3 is TGTGCCAGCAGTCCCAACACAGATACGCAGTATTTT.

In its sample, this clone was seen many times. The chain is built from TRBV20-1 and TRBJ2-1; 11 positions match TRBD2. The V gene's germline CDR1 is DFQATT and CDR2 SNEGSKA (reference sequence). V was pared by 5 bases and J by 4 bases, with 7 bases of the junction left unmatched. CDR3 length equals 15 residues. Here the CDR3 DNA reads TGCAGTGCTCCTTCTAGCGGGGGGCAATACAATGAGCAGTTCTTC. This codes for CSAPSSGGQYNEQFF.

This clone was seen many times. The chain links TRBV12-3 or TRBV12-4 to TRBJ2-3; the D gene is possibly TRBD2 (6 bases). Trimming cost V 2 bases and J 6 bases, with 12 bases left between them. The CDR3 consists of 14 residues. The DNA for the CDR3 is TGTGCCAGCAGTTTATTATCGGGGGTCGATACGCAGTATTTT. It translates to CASSLLSGVDTQYF.

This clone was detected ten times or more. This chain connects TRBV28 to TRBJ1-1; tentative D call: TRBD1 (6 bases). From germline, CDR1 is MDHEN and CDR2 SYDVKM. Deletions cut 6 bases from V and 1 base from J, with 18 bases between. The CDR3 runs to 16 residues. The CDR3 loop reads CASSPGTMAGNTEAFF. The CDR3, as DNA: TGTGCCAGCAGCCCCGGGACAATGGCGGGGAACACTGAAGCTTTCTTT.

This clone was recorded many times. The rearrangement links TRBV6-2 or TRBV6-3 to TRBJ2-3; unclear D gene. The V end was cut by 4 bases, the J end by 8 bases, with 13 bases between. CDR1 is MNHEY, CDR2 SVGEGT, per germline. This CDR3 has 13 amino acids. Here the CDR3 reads CASSSTTWGTQYF. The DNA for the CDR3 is TGTGCCAGCAGTTCTACAACTTGGGGTACGCAGTATTTT.

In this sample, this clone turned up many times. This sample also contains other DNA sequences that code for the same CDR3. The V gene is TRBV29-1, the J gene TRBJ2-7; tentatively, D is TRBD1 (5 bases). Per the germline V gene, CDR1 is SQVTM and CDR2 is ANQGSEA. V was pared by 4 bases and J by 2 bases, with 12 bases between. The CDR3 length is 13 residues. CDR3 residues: CSVGGLWAYEQYF. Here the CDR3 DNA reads TGCAGCGTTGGGGGCCTGTGGGCCTACGAGCAGTACTTC.

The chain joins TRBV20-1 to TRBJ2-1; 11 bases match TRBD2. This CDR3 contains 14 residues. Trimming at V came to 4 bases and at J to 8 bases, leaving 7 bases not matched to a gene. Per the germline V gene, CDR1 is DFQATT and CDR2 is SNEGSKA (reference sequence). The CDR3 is CSAKLAGDIDEQFF. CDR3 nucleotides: TGCAGTGCTAAACTAGCGGGGGATATCGATGAGCAGTTCTTC.

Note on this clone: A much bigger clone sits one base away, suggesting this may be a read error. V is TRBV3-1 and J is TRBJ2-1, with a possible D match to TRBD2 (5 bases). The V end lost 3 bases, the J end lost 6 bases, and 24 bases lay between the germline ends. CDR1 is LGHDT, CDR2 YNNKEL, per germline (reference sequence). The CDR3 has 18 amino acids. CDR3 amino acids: CASSHFVGEATFRNEQFF. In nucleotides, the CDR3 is TGTGCCAGCAGCCACTTTGTGGGAGAGGCTACTTTTCGCAATGAGCAGTTCTTC.

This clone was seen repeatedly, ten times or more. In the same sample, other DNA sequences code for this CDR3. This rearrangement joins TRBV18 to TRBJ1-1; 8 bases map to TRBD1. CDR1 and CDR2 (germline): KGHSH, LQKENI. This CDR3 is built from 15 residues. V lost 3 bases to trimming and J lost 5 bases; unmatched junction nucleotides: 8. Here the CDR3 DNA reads TGTGCCAGCTCACCTGACAGGGGAGGGTTGACTGAAGCTTTCTTT. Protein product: CASSPDRGGLTEAFF.